This passage covers 15 T cell receptor beta chains from one sample sequenced in a study of beta chain features in type 1 diabetes. The entirety of the isolated RNA underwent reverse transcription, so expressed TCRB transcripts were sequenced. The protocol was immunoSEQ multiplex PCR, while the TCRdb copy is restricted to in-frame clones and leaves out a portion. Among under 500,000 clones listed, 30% were seen once. Specimen: naive CD4+ T cells from blood. The receptor set was obtained from a man in his late teens or twenties in good health.

The chain joins TRBV29-1 to TRBJ1-5, with a possible D match to TRBD1 (5 bases). CDR3 length equals 12 residues. Germline assignment: CDR1 SQVTM and CDR2 ANQGSEA. V gave up 4 bases and J gave up 7 bases, with 11 bases separating them. CDR3 sequence reads: CSVGGVGQPQHF. CDR3 DNA: TGCAGCGTTGGGGGGGTTGGACAGCCCCAGCATTTT.

The V call is TRBV5-1, the J call TRBJ2-7; D unresolved. The V gene's germline CDR1 is SGHRS and CDR2 YFSETQ. Trimming stripped 1 base from V and 2 bases from J, with 7 bases between. CDR3 length: 13 amino acids. CDR3 sequence: CASSLWSTYEQYF. The CDR3 nucleotides are TGCGCCAGCAGCTTGTGGTCGACCTACGAGCAGTACTTC.

The table lists this clone with a few counts. The chain recombines TRBV2 with TRBJ2-2; D perhaps matches TRBD1 (6 bases). With 4 bases removed from V and 4 bases from J, the gap between germline ends came to 13 bases. Germline V CDR1 and CDR2: SNHLY, FYNNEI. The CDR3 has 15 amino acids. CDR3 residues: CASSATTGFTGELFF. The CDR3 nucleotides read TGTGCCAGCAGTGCTACGACAGGATTCACCGGGGAGCTGTTTTTT.

A few counts support this clone. This chain connects TRBV25-1 to TRBJ2-5, with D perhaps matching TRBD2 (5 bases). The V end was cut by 0 bases, the J end by 2 bases, with 7 bases between. CDR3 length: 14 amino acids. Germline V lookup: CDR1 MGHDK, CDR2 SYGVNS. This CDR3 reads CASSEYKRQETQYF. CDR3 bases: TGTGCCAGCAGTGAATATAAGCGGCAAGAGACCCAGTACTTC.

The chain is built from TRBV25-1 and TRBJ1-5, with D possibly matching TRBD1 (5 bases). V shed 4 bases and J shed 5 bases, with 18 bases lying between them. The length of the CDR3 is 16 residues. The germline CDR1 and CDR2 sequences are MGHDK and SYGVNS. The CDR3 DNA sequence: TGTGCCAGCAGTGTAGGGACCGCATCCGCTGATCAGCCCCAGCATTTT. It encodes CASSVGTASADQPQHF. The whole variable domain, remainder taken from reference TRBV25-1 and TRBJ1-5, is EADIYQTPRYLVIGTGKKITLECSQTMGHDKMYWYQQDPGMELHLIHYSYGVNSTEKGDLSSESTVSRIRTEHFPLTLESARPSHTSQYLCASSVGTASADQPQHFGDGTRLSIL.

The chain combines TRBV30 with TRBJ2-3; no definite D call. V lost 1 base, J lost 4 bases, and 6 bases lay in between. CDR3 length: 12 residues. Germline CDR1 GTSNPN, CDR2 SVGIG (reference sequence). DNA for the CDR3: TGTGCCTGGAGTGGAAACGCAGATACGCAGTATTTT. It is translated as CAWSGNADTQYF.

This clone was counted a few times. The rearrangement joins TRBV28 to TRBJ2-2, with TRBD2 matching over 12 bases. Germline V gives CDR1 MDHEN, CDR2 SYDVKM. Trimming removed 5 bases from V and 4 bases from J; junction bases left unmatched: 5. The CDR3 is 16 residues long. CDR3 sequence: CASSRPGLAGTGELFF. CDR3 DNA: TGTGCCAGCAGTCGCCCGGGACTAGCGGGCACCGGGGAGCTGTTTTTT. The whole variable domain, filled in from reference TRBV28 and TRBJ2-2, reads DVKVTQSSRYLVKRTGEKVFLECVQDMDHENMFWYRQDPGLGLRLIYFSYDVKMKEKGDIPEGYSVSREKKERFSLILESASTNQTSMYLCASSRPGLAGTGELFFGEGSRLTVL.

CDR3 in DNA: TGTGCCAGCAGTGAAGCCGGACAGGGGGAAGGCTATGGCTACACCTTC. Translation gives CASSEAGQGEGYGYTF. This chain joins TRBV25-1 and TRBJ1-2; TRBD1 aligns across 10 bases. The CDR3 length is 16 residues. Germline assignment: CDR1 MGHDK and CDR2 SYGVNS. Losses at the gene ends were 2 bases for V and 4 bases for J; bases not matched to a gene: 7.

The V call is TRBV9, the J call TRBJ2-3; D may be TRBD1 or TRBD2 (6 bases each). CDR1 is SGDLS, CDR2 YYNGEE, per germline. The V end lost 6 bases, the J end lost 2 bases, and 16 bases lay between the germline ends. The CDR3 extends over 15 amino acids. CDR3 loop: CASTPGAGVTDTQYF. CDR3 bases: TGTGCCAGCACCCCGGGGGCGGGCGTCACAGATACGCAGTATTTT.

The chain recombines TRBV2 with TRBJ2-2; TRBD1 matches 8 bases. V dropped 4 bases and J dropped 1; count of bases not matched to a gene: 2. The germline V gene has CDR1 SNHLY and CDR2 FYNNEI. The CDR3 extends over 15 amino acids. CDR3 amino acids: CASSGQGRNTGELFF. The CDR3 region has the DNA TGTGCCAGCAGTGGACAGGGGAGGAACACCGGGGAGCTGTTTTTT.

The chain carries TRBV30 and TRBJ2-1; 10 nucleotides line up with TRBD2. Germline CDR1 is GTSNPN and CDR2 is SVGIG (reference sequence). Trimming took 3 bases from V and 9 from J; bases not matched to a gene: 8. This CDR3 spans 14 amino acids. The CDR3, as DNA: TGTGCCTGGAGACGGACTAGCGGTGTTGGTGAGCAGTTCTTC. Its translation is CAWRRTSGVGEQFF.

The genes are TRBV30 and TRBJ2-5, with a weak D call TRBD1 (7 bases). Germline V CDR1 and CDR2: GTSNPN, SVGIG (reference sequence). Trimming removed 4 bases at V and 4 bases at J, with 13 bases between. The CDR3 is made up of 13 amino acids. CDR3: CAWNQGGSETQYF. The CDR3 nucleotides read TGTGCCTGGAACCAGGGGGGATCAGAGACCCAGTACTTC.

This clone was counted between two and nine times. The CDR3 nucleotides read TGTGCCAGCAGCCAAGGGGATCGTAACGGGCATCAAGAGACCCAGTACTTC. It translates to CASSQGDRNGHQETQYF. The V and J genes are TRBV4-2 and TRBJ2-5, with unresolved D. The CDR3 is 17 residues long. Trimming pared 1 base from V and 2 bases from J, leaving 17 bases between. Germline CDR1 reads LGHNA; CDR2 reads YNFKEQ.

This clone came up a few times. The J gene is TRBJ1-2, the V gene TRBV30; D uncertain. Trimming removed 5 bases at V and 2 bases at J, with 6 bases between. Germline loops: CDR1 GTSNPN, CDR2 SVGIG (reference sequence). The CDR3 covers 11 residues. DNA for the CDR3: TGTGCCTGGGGTTGGAACTATGGCTACACCTTC. Translation: CAWGWNYGYTF.

This chain joins TRBV7-2 and TRBJ2-4; D not certain. Trimming left V 0 bases short and J 5 bases short, with 11 bases between. The CDR3 covers 15 residues. From germline, CDR1 is SGHTA and CDR2 FQGNSA. CDR3 in DNA: TGTGCCAGCAGCTTAGCGCCGCTAGGAGAAAACATTCAGTACTTC. It is translated as CASSLAPLGENIQYF.